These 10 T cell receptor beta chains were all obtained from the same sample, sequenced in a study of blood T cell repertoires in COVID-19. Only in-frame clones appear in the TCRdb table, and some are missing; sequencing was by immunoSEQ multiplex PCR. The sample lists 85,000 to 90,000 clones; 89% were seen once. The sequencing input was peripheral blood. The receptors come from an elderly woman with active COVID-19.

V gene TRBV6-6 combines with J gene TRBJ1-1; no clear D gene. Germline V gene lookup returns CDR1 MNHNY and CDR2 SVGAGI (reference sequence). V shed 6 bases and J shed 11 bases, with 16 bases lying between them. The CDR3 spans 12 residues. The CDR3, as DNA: TGTGCCAGCAGCTCCCCGGAGGGAGGGGCTTTCTTT. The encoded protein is CASSSPEGGAFF.

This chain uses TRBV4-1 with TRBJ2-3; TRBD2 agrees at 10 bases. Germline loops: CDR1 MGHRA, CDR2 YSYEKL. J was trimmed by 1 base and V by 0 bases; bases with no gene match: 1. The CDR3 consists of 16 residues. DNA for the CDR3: TGCGCCAGCAGCCAAGAAGGACTAGCGGGCACAGATACGCAGTATTTT. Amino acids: CASSQEGLAGTDTQYF.

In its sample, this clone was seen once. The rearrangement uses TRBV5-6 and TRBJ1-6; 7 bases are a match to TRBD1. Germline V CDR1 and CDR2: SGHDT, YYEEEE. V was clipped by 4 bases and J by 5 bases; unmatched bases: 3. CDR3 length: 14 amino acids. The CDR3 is CASSRDRNNSPLHF. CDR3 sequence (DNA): TGTGCCAGCAGCCGGGACAGAAATAATTCACCCCTCCACTTT.

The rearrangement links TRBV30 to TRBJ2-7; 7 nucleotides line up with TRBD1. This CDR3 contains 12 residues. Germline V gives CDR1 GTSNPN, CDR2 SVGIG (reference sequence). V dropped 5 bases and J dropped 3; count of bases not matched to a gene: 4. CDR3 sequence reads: CAWARGSYEQYF. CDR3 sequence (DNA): TGTGCCTGGGCCAGGGGGAGCTACGAGCAGTACTTC.

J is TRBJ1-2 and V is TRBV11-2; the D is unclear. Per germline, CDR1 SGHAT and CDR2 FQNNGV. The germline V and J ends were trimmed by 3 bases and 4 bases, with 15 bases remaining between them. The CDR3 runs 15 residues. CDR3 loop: CASSFGRDGLYGYTF. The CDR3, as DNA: TGTGCCAGCAGCTTCGGCCGTGACGGACTCTATGGCTACACCTTC.

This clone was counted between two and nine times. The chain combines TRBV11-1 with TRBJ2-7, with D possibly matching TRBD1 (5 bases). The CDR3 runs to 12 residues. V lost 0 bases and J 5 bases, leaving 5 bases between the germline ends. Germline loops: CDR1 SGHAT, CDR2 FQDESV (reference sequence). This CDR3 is CASSLAGHEQYF. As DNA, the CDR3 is TGTGCCAGCAGCTTAGCGGGGCACGAGCAGTACTTC.

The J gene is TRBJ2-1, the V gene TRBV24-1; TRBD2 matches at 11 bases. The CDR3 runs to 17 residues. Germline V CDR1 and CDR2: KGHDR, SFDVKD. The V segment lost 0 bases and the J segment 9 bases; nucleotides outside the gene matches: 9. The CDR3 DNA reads TGTGCCACCAGTGATTTGGGACTAGCGGGCGCGGGTAGTGAGCAGTTCTTC. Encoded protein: CATSDLGLAGAGSEQFF.

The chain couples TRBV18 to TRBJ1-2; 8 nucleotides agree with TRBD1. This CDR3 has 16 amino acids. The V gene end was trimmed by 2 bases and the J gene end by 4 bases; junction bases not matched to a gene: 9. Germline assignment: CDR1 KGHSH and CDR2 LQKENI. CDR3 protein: CASSPFDRGGPYGYTF. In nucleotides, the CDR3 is TGTGCCAGCTCACCATTTGACAGGGGAGGGCCCTATGGCTACACCTTC.

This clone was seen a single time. CDR3 nucleotide sequence: TGCAGCGTTGAAACGGATAGGGGTAGACTTAGCAATCAGCCCCAGCATTTT. Protein: CSVETDRGRLSNQPQHF. This chain joins TRBV29-1 and TRBJ1-5; D is perhaps TRBD1 (5 bases). Trimming took 2 bases from V and 0 from J, leaving 17 bases between them. This CDR3 is 17 amino acids long. CDR1 SQVTM and CDR2 ANQGSEA come from the germline V gene.

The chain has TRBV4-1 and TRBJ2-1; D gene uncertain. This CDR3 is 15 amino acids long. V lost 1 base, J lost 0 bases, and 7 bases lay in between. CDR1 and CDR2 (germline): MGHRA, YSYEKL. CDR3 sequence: CASSQVVSSYNEQFF. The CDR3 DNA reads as TGCGCCAGCAGCCAAGTAGTGAGCTCCTACAATGAGCAGTTCTTC.